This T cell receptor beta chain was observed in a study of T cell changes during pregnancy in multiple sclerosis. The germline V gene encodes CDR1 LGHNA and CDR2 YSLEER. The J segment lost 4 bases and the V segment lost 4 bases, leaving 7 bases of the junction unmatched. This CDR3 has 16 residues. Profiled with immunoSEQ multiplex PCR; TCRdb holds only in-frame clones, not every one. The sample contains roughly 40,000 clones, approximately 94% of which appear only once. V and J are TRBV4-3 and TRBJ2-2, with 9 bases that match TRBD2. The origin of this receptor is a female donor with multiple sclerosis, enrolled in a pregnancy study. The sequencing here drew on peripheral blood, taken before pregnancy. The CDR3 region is CASSPLAGGPTGELFF. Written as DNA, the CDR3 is TGCGCCAGCAGCCCCTTGGCGGGAGGGCCCACCGGGGAGCTGTTTTTT.